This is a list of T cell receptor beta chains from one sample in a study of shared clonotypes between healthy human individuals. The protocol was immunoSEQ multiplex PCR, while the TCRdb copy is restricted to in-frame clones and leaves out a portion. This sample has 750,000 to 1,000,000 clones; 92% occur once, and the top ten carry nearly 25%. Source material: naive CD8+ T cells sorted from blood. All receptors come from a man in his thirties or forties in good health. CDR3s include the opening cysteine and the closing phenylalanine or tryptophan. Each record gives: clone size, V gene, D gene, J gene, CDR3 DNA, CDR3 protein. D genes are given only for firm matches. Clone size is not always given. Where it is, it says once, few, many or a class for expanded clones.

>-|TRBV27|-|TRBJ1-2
TGTGCCAGCAGTTTATCTCAGGGCCACTATGGCTACACCTTC
CASSLSQGHYGYTF
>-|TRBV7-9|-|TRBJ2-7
TGTGCCAGCAGCCTACGGACAGTTCCTTACGAGCAGTACTTC
CASSLRTVPYEQYF
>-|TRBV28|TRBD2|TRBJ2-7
TGTGCCAGCAGTTCCCCAACAGAGCAGAGTGCTAGCGGGAGGTACTACGAGCAGTACTTC
CASSSPTEQSASGRYYEQYF
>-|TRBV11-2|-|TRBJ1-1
TGTGCCAGCAGCTTAATGTCAATAGGTACTGAAGCTTTCTTT
CASSLMSIGTEAFF
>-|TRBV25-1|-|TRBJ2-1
TGTGCCAGCAGTGAAGGCCCCTCTTACACTGAGCAGTTCTTC
CASSEGPSYTEQFF
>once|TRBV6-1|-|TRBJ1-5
TGTGCCAGCAGTGAATCAATGGAGACACTCGAAAATCAGCCCCAGCATTTT
CASSESMETLENQPQHF
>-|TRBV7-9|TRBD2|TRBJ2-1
TGTGCCAGCAGCTTCCCAGCGGGAGGGCAAATCAATGAGCAGTTCTTC
CASSFPAGGQINEQFF
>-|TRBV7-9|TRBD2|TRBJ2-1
TGTGCCAGCAGCCCTCCTAGCGGGCCCAATGAGCAGTTCTTC
CASSPPSGPNEQFF
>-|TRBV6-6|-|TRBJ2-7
TGTGCCAGCAGTTACCTCGGGGCAGGGAACTACGAGCAGTACTTC
CASSYLGAGNYEQYF
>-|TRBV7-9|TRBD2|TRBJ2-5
TGTGCCACGGAAGCGGGGGAGACCCAGTACTTC
CATEAGETQYF
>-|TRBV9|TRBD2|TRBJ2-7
TGTGCCAGCAGCGTAGCCAGCGGGAGGGCCGATCTATCGGGCGAGCAGTACTTC
CASSVASGRADLSGEQYF
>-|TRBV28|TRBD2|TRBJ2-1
TGTGCCAGCAGGCCGGGACTAGCAGACAACTTCTACAATGAGCAGTTCTTC
CASRPGLADNFYNEQFF
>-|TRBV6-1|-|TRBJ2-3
TGTGCCAGCATTATCTTTGGGGGCACAGATACGCAGTATTTT
CASIIFGGTDTQYF
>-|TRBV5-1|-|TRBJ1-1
TGCGCCAGCAGGGAACAGGAGAACACTGAAGCTTTCTTT
CASREQENTEAFF
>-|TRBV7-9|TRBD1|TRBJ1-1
TGTGCCAGCAGCGTAAATCCCGGGACAGCTGAAGCTTTCTTT
CASSVNPGTAEAFF
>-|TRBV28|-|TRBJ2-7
TGTGCCAGCAGTTTAATCGATAGCGGTACCTACGAGCAGTACTTC
CASSLIDSGTYEQYF
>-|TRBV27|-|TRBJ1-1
TGTGCCAGCAGTTTTGCGGCGAACACTGAAGCTTTCTTT
CASSFAANTEAFF
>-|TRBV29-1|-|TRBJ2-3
TGCAGCGTTGGAGCGGACCCTCGCAGGGATACGCAGTATTTT
CSVGADPRRDTQYF
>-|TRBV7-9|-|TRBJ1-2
TGTGCCAGCAGCTCAGCGGAAACGTCTAACTATGGCTACACCTTC
CASSSAETSNYGYTF
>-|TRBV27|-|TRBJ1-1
TGTGCCAGCAGTTCATACGCGGACCCTTCTCTCACTGAAGCTTTCTTT
CASSSYADPSLTEAFF
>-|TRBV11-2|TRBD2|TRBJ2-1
TGTGCCAGCAGCTTAGCTCCCTCCGGGGTAGCGGGGTACAATGAGCAGTTCTTC
CASSLAPSGVAGYNEQFF
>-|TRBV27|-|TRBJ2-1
TGTGCCAGCAGTTTATCCCTCGGACAGCCCAATGAGCAGTTCTTC
CASSLSLGQPNEQFF
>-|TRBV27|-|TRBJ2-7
TGTGCCAGCAGTTTCCTCCCGAGGGGCGAGCAGTACTTC
CASSFLPRGEQYF
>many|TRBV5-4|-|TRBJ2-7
TGTGCCAGCACCTTGACAGGTTCTACCGAGCAGTACTTC
CASTLTGSTEQYF
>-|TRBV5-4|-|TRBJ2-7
TGTGCCAGCAGCTTGTGGGGGAGTTCCGGCGAGCAGTACTTC
CASSLWGSSGEQYF
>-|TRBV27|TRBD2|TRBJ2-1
TGTGCCAGCAGTTTTTCCCCTAGCGGGAGTCTCCATGAGCAGTTCTTC
CASSFSPSGSLHEQFF
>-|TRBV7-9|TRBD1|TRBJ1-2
TGTGCCAGCAGCCCCCGGGACAGGGAAGGCTACACCTTC
CASSPRDREGYTF
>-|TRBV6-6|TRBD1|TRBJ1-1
TGTGCCAGCCAATGGTCACAGGGGCGGAACACTGAAGCTTTCTTT
CASQWSQGRNTEAFF
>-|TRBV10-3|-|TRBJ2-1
TGTGCCACCGGGCTAGAAAACTCCTACAATGAGCAGTTCTTC
CATGLENSYNEQFF
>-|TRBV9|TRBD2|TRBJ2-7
TGTGCCAGCAGCACTAGCGGGATTGCGTTTTACGAGCAGTACTTC
CASSTSGIAFYEQYF
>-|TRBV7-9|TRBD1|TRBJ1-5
TGTGCCAGCAGCTCAAGCGGGACAGGCGTTAATCAGCCCCAGCATTTT
CASSSSGTGVNQPQHF
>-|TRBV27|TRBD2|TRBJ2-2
TGTGCCAGCAGTTTACCGCCGGGACTAGCGGGACGGGAGCTGTTTTTT
CASSLPPGLAGRELFF
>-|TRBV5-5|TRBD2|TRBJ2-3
TGTGCCAGCAGCTTCGGGAGGGTGAGCACAGATACGCAGTATTTT
CASSFGRVSTDTQYF
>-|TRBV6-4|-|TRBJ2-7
TGTGCCAGCAGTGACTCGAGCTACCGGGACCCCTTCCCTTACGAGCAGTACTTC
CASSDSSYRDPFPYEQYF
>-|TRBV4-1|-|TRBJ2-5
TGCGCCAGCAGCCGCTACAACCAGGAAAACTACCAAGAGACCCAGTACTTC
CASSRYNQENYQETQYF
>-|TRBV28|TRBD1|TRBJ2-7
TGTGCCAGCAGCCCGGACAGGGACTACGAGCAGTACTTC
CASSPDRDYEQYF
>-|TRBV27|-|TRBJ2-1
TGTGCCAGCAGCGTGATGGGCAATGAGCAGTTCTTC
CASSVMGNEQFF
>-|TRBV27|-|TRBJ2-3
TGTGCCAGCAGTTTCATCCAGTCCTTAGGGACAGATACGCAGTATTTT
CASSFIQSLGTDTQYF
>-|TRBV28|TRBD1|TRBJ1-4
TGTGCCAGCAGTAGCTACAGGGGAGCAACTAATGAAAAACTGTTTTTT
CASSSYRGATNEKLFF
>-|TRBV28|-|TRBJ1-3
TGTGCCAGCAGTTTTGGGGGCTATTTCTCTGGAAACACCATATATTTT
CASSFGGYFSGNTIYF
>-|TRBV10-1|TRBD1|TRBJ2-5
TGCGCCAGCAGAATAGGGACAGAACAAGAGACCCAGTACTTC
CASRIGTEQETQYF
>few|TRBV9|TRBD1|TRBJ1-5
TGTGCCAGCAGCGTCGGACAGGGTCTTGGACCCCAGCATTTT
CASSVGQGLGPQHF
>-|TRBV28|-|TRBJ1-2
TGTGCCACCGCGACAGACTATGGCTACACCTTC
CATATDYGYTF
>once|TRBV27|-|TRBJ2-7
TGTGCCAGCAGTTTTGGGGGCGGCTACGAGCAGTACTTC
CASSFGGGYEQYF
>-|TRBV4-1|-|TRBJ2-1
TGCGCCAGCAGCCACAAACCTTCCACGGACAATGAGCAGTTCTTC
CASSHKPSTDNEQFF
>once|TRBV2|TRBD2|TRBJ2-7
TGTGCCAGCAGTGAAACTAGCGGATTTCCCTACGAGCAGTACTTC
CASSETSGFPYEQYF
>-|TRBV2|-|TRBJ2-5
TGTGCCAGCAGTGAGAGGGAGGCGGACCAAGAGACCCAGTACTTC
CASSEREADQETQYF
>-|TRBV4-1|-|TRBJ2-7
TGCGCCAGCAGCCACGAGTCCTACGAGCAGTACTTC
CASSHESYEQYF
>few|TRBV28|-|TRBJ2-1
TGTGCCAGCATGACCAGGGAATCGCCGAATGAGCAGTTCTTC
CASMTRESPNEQFF
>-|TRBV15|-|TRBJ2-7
TGTGCCACCAGCAGGACAGACTACTACGAGCAGTACTTC
CATSRTDYYEQYF